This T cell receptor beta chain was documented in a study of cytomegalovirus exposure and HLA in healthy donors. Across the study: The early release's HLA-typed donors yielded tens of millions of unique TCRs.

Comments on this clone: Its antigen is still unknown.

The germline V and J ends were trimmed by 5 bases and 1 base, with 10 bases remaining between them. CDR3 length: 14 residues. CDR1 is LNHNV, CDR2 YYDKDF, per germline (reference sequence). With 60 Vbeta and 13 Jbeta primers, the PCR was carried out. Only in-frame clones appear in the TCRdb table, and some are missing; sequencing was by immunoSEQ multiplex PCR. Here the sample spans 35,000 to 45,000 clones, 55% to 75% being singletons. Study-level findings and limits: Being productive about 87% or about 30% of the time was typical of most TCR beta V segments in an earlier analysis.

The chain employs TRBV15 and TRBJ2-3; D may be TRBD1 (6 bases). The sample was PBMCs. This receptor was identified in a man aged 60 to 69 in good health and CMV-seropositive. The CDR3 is CATSQRTGTDTQYF. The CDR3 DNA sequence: TGTGCCACCAGCCAACGGACAGGCACAGATACGCAGTATTTT.